Shown below are 17 T cell receptor beta chains from a single sample sequenced in a study of OX40 agonist ivuxolimab in advanced cancers. Generated by immunoSEQ multiplex PCR, the TCRdb table keeps only in-frame clones and is missing some. The sample shows 80,000 to 95,000 clones, under 90% of them seen only once. This specimen was CD4+ or CD8+ T cells sorted from blood, taken in a trial of the OX40 agonist ivuxolimab. The receptors here all came from an adult with an advanced solid tumor such as melanoma, head and neck, liver or kidney cancer.

This rearrangement joins TRBV28 to TRBJ2-7, with D uncertain. The V end was cut by 5 bases, the J end by 3 bases, with 5 bases between. CDR3 size: 11 residues. CDR1 is MDHEN, CDR2 SYDVKM, per germline. CDR3 coding DNA: TGTGCCAGCAGTCCAGGCTACGAGCAGTACTTC. Translated, it gives CASSPGYEQYF.

This rearrangement joins TRBV30 to TRBJ1-5; D is ambiguous. Per the germline V gene, CDR1 is GTSNPN and CDR2 is SVGIG (reference sequence). The CDR3 covers 15 residues. V was pared by 0 bases and J by 0 bases, with 9 bases between. For the CDR3, the DNA is TGTGCCTGGAGTGTTGGGTTTGGTAGCAATCAGCCCCAGCATTTT. It encodes CAWSVGFGSNQPQHF.

The chain joins TRBV28 to TRBJ1-5, with TRBD1 as a possible D gene (5 bases). Per germline, CDR1 MDHEN and CDR2 SYDVKM. With 3 bases removed from V and 3 bases from J, the gap between germline ends came to 9 bases. CDR3 size: 14 residues. The CDR3 sequence: CASSFTGTNQPQHF. CDR3 DNA sequence: TGTGCCAGCAGTTTTACGGGGACCAATCAGCCCCAGCATTTT.

The J gene is TRBJ2-7, the V gene TRBV28; perhaps TRBD1 as D (6 bases). This CDR3 has 13 amino acids. Germline V gene data show CDR1 as MDHEN and CDR2 as SYDVKM. V was pared by 7 bases and J by 8 bases, with 18 bases between. This CDR3 reads CASIRPSGTQQYF. CDR3 DNA sequence: TGTGCCAGCATAAGACCCTCCGGGACACAGCAGTACTTC.

This chain links TRBV23-1 with TRBJ1-5, with 9 bases aligning to TRBD1. TRBV23-1 is labeled an ORF, and its function is uncertain. This CDR3 has 17 residues. Unmatched junction bases numbered 20, after V lost 11 bases and J lost 6 bases. The CDR3 region has the DNA TGCGCCCCCTTAGCGTGGGACAGGGTAGCAGGGGGTCAGCCCCAGCATTTT. This gives the protein CAPLAWDRVAGGQPQHF.

This sequence joins TRBV7-3 and TRBJ2-5; either TRBD1 or TRBD2 may fit D (5 bases each). The CDR3 has 13 residues. Germline lookup yields CDR1 SGHTA and CDR2 FQGTGA. Trimming took 1 base from V and 5 from J, leaving 8 bases between them. CDR3 region: CASSLNGDETQYF. DNA of the CDR3: TGTGCCAGCAGCTTAAACGGGGACGAGACCCAGTACTTC.

The V and J genes are TRBV28 and TRBJ2-3; maybe TRBD1 (6 bases). The CDR3 covers 13 residues. Germline V CDR1 and CDR2: MDHEN, SYDVKM. The V and J ends lost 10 bases and 1 base respectively, with 12 bases between them. The CDR3 coding sequence is TGTGCCATACAGGGAGAAGGCACAGATACGCAGTATTTT. Translation: CAIQGEGTDTQYF. Full variable domain (outside the CDR3, taken from reference TRBV28 and TRBJ2-3): DVKVTQSSRYLVKRTGEKVFLECVQDMDHENMFWYRQDPGLGLRLIYFSYDVKMKEKGDIPEGYSVSREKKERFSLILESASTNQTSMYLCAIQGEGTDTQYFGPGTRLTVL.

The chain couples TRBV25-1 to TRBJ1-2; 8 positions agree with TRBD1. The CDR3 consists of 13 residues. Germline loops: CDR1 MGHDK, CDR2 SYGVNS. V gave up 8 bases and J gave up 8 bases; unmatched junction bases: 10. CDR3 in amino acids: CASLWPGGGGYTF. In DNA form, the CDR3 reads TGTGCCAGCCTGTGGCCAGGGGGCGGGGGCTACACCTTC.

This chain connects TRBV10-3 to TRBJ2-7; 9 bases match TRBD1. This CDR3 region has 11 residues. CDR1 ENHRY and CDR2 SYGVKD come from the germline V gene. V shed 11 bases and J 7 bases; nucleotides not matched to a gene: 6. The CDR3 loop reads CAARQGGEQYF. The CDR3, as DNA: TGTGCCGCCCGACAGGGGGGTGAGCAGTACTTC.

This clone has only one observation. This chain's CDR3 is CASSFKRGTIYF. The DNA for the CDR3 is TGTGCCAGCAGTTTTAAGAGAGGGACCATATATTTT. The chain has TRBV28 and TRBJ1-3; D remains ambiguous. The germline V gene encodes CDR1 MDHEN and CDR2 SYDVKM. The CDR3 consists of 12 residues. V was cut by 3 bases and J by 10 bases, with 10 bases left in between.

The chain has TRBV29-1 and TRBJ1-1; D call uncertain. The CDR3 extends over 12 amino acids. V gave up 2 bases and J gave up 6 bases, with 10 bases separating them. The germline CDR1 and CDR2 sequences are SQVTM and ANQGSEA. The CDR3 loop is CSVERGMAEAFF. CDR3 DNA sequence: TGCAGCGTTGAACGAGGAATGGCTGAAGCTTTCTTT.

The V and J genes are TRBV30 and TRBJ1-6; no reliable D call. There are 15 residues in the CDR3. Germline-derived CDR1 and CDR2 are GTSNPN and SVGIG (reference sequence). V was trimmed by 2 bases and J by 0 bases, leaving 8 bases between them. CDR3 bases: TGTGCCTGGAGTCGGGAGAGCTCCTATAATTCACCCCTCCACTTT. Protein sequence: CAWSRESSYNSPLHF.

This chain uses TRBV2 with TRBJ2-1, with 7 nucleotides matching TRBD1. V dropped 2 bases and J dropped 3; count of bases not matched to a gene: 4. The length of the CDR3 is 15 residues. Germline CDR1 reads SNHLY; CDR2 reads FYNNEI. CDR3 DNA: TGTGCCAGCAGTGAATCCACAGGGGTCTACAATGAGCAGTTCTTC. Residues: CASSESTGVYNEQFF.

V and J are TRBV30 and TRBJ2-5, with 9 bases lining up with TRBD2. CDR1 is GTSNPN, CDR2 SVGIG, per germline (reference sequence). CDR3 length equals 15 residues. Trimming at V came to 5 bases and at J to 5 bases, leaving 12 bases not matched to a gene. The CDR3 DNA reads TGTGCCTGGTCCGGGGGCGGGGGGGTATCGGAGACCCAGTACTTC. Protein sequence: CAWSGGGGVSETQYF.

This chain connects TRBV2 to TRBJ1-2; D call uncertain. The CDR3 runs to 13 residues. V lost 7 bases and J 8 bases, leaving 17 bases between the germline ends. Germline V gene lookup returns CDR1 SNHLY and CDR2 FYNNEI. The CDR3 nucleotides are TGTGCCAGCACCCCCGGGCCCATACTGGGCTACACCTTC. Encoded protein: CASTPGPILGYTF.

The chain uses TRBV30 and TRBJ2-1; maybe TRBD2 (5 bases). This CDR3 comprises 11 residues. The V gene lost 5 bases and the J gene lost 7 bases, with 9 bases spanning the gap. Per the germline V gene, CDR1 is GTSNPN and CDR2 is SVGIG (reference sequence). The CDR3 region has the DNA TGTGCCTGGTGGAGGCTGAATGAGCAGTTCTTC. Residues: CAWWRLNEQFF. The full variable domain, with the rest looked up from reference TRBV30 and TRBJ2-1, is SQTIHQWPATLVQPVGSPLSLECTVEGTSNPNLYWYRQAAGRGLQLLFYSVGIGQISSEVPQNLSASRPQDRQFILSSKKLLLSDSGFYLCAWWRLNEQFFGPGTRLTVL.

The chain carries TRBV2 and TRBJ2-1; 8 bases are a match to TRBD1. V gave up 6 bases and J gave up 3 bases; unmatched junction bases: 1. The CDR3 contains 13 residues. The germline CDR1 and CDR2 sequences are SNHLY and FYNNEI. Here the CDR3 DNA reads TGTGCCAGCAGGGACAGGGTCTACAATGAGCAGTTCTTC. It codes for CASRDRVYNEQFF.